Detailed here is one T cell receptor (beta chain). Its cognate antigen is unknown. Trimming cost V 2 bases and J 2 bases, with 16 bases left between them. Germline V gene data show CDR1 as SGHRS and CDR2 as YFSETQ. The CDR3 has 16 amino acids. PCR primers comprised 60 Vbeta and 13 Jbeta primers. Repertoires were generated with immunoSEQ multiplex PCR, while TCRdb's copy carries only in-frame clones and drops some. Of roughly 120,000 clones listed, 70% to 80% are singletons. Whereas donors were nominally healthy upon sampling, unrecorded immune exposures were probable. These data belong to a study of cytomegalovirus exposure and HLA in healthy donors. Across the study: Falling in the Caucasian-associated ancestry cluster were about 80% of 300 to 500 genotyped donors. Overall study results and limits: TCR beta V- and J-gene trimming was later associated with a missense DCLRE1C variant. Productive rates of about 90% or about 30% were seen for most TCR beta V segments in an earlier analysis.

The specimen sequenced was PBMCs. The clonotype comes from a woman between 35 and 50 years old in good health and CMV-seropositive. The chain uses TRBV5-1 and TRBJ1-1; possible D gene TRBD1, 6 bases. For the CDR3, the DNA is TGCGCCAGCAGCTTTCGCACGGCAGGGGCAAACACTGAAGCTTTCTTT. It specifies CASSFRTAGANTEAFF.